The 28 T cell receptor beta chains below were found in one sample sequenced in a study of cytomegalovirus exposure and HLA in healthy donors. The PCR used 60 Vbeta and 13 Jbeta primers. Measured with immunoSEQ multiplex PCR; TCRdb has only the in-frame clones, and not every one. There are around 130,000 clones in the sample; under 85% occur only once, and around 5.5% lies in the top ten. The sample comprised PBMCs. These receptors were obtained from a man between 18 and 35 years old in good health and CMV-seropositive.

The genes are TRBV4-1 and TRBJ2-7; 7 bases map to TRBD1. V trimming: 0 bases; J trimming: 2 bases; junction bases outside the gene matches: 4. Germline V gives CDR1 MGHRA, CDR2 YSYEKL. The CDR3 length is 15 residues. The CDR3 DNA reads TGCGCCAGCAGCCAAGAAGACAGGGAACCCTACGAGCAGTACTTC. Translating gives CASSQEDREPYEQYF.

V gene TRBV6-5 combines with J gene TRBJ2-6; 8 bases match TRBD1. Unmatched junction bases numbered 3, after V lost 4 bases and J lost 4 bases. The CDR3 spans 15 residues. Germline-derived CDR1 and CDR2 are MNHEY and SVGAGI. CDR3 amino acids: CASSSGTGGANVLTF. The CDR3 nucleotides are TGTGCCAGCAGTTCCGGGACAGGAGGGGCCAACGTCCTGACTTTC.

The chain carries TRBV5-4 and TRBJ2-7; 8 nucleotides align to TRBD2. This CDR3 contains 11 residues. The trim removed 7 bases at V and 5 bases at J, leaving 2 bases unmatched. Germline CDR1 and CDR2: SGHNT and YYREEE (reference sequence). The CDR3 reads CASFSGNEQYF. The CDR3 DNA reads TGTGCCAGCTTTAGCGGGAACGAGCAGTACTTC.

V and J are TRBV28 and TRBJ2-3, with TRBD1 matching 8 bases. This CDR3 has 13 amino acids. V trimming: 8 bases; J trimming: 2 bases; junction bases outside the gene matches: 3. Germline CDR1 MDHEN, CDR2 SYDVKM. The CDR3 sequence is CASWTGNTDTQYF. The CDR3 DNA follows: TGTGCCAGCTGGACAGGGAACACAGATACGCAGTATTTT.

The V and J genes are TRBV11-2 and TRBJ2-5; TRBD2 agrees at 14 bases. With V trimmed by 4 bases and J by 5 bases, 12 bases remained unmatched. The CDR3 is made up of 18 amino acids. Germline CDR1 is SGHAT and CDR2 is FQNNGV. The chain's CDR3 is CASSSTGTSGSSGETQYF. CDR3 sequence (DNA): TGTGCCAGCAGCTCTACCGGGACTAGCGGGAGTAGTGGGGAGACCCAGTACTTC. Full variable domain (remainder filled in from reference TRBV11-2 and TRBJ2-5): EAGVAQSPRYKIIEKRQSVAFWCNPISGHATLYWYQQILGQGPKLLIQFQNNGVVDDSQLPKDRFSAERLKGVDSTLKIQPAKLEDSAVYLCASSSTGTSGSSGETQYFGPGTRLLVL.

The rearrangement links TRBV6-1 to TRBJ1-1; no clear D gene. Germline assignment: CDR1 MNHNS and CDR2 SASEGT. With 5 bases removed from V and 6 bases from J, the gap between germline ends came to 13 bases. The CDR3 covers 13 residues. The CDR3 nucleotides read TGTGCCAGCAGTCTCCACGACTTAGCTGAAGCTTTCTTT. It yields the protein CASSLHDLAEAFF.

The rearrangement uses TRBV5-1 and TRBJ2-2, with 7 bases that match TRBD1. The V and J ends lost 5 bases and 2 bases, in that order; junction bases with no gene match: 3. This CDR3 spans 14 amino acids. Germline V CDR1 and CDR2: SGHRS, YFSETQ. This CDR3 is CASSGTDNTGELFF. In DNA form, the CDR3 reads TGCGCCAGCAGTGGGACAGACAACACCGGGGAGCTGTTTTTT.

The chain recombines TRBV10-3 with TRBJ2-7, with D possibly being TRBD1 (6 bases). Germline loops: CDR1 ENHRY, CDR2 SYGVKD. Trimming pared 2 bases from V and 0 bases from J, leaving 11 bases between. CDR3 length equals 15 residues. The CDR3 region is CAISEPDRSSYEQYF. The CDR3 nucleotides are TGTGCCATCAGTGAGCCCGACAGGAGCTCCTACGAGCAGTACTTC.

The chain carries TRBV9 and TRBJ2-7; D may be TRBD1 (5 bases). The CDR3 runs 14 residues. With 0 bases removed from V and 0 bases from J, the gap between germline ends came to 7 bases. Germline V lookup: CDR1 SGDLS, CDR2 YYNGEE. The CDR3 DNA reads as TGTGCCAGCAGCGTAGCTGACAGCTCCTACGAGCAGTACTTC. Residues: CASSVADSSYEQYF. The variable domain in full, completed from reference TRBV9 and TRBJ2-7, reads DSGVTQTPKHLITATGQRVTLRCSPRSGDLSVYWYQQSLDQGLQFLIQYYNGEERAKGNILERFSAQQFPDLHSELNLSSLELGDSALYFCASSVADSSYEQYFGPGTRLTVT.

V is TRBV29-1 and J is TRBJ2-1; 14 positions match TRBD2. The CDR3 contains 15 residues. Trimming took 7 bases from V and 3 from J; bases not matched to a gene: 5. Germline V lookup: CDR1 SQVTM, CDR2 ANQGSEA. CDR3 region: CSAGLAGGFYNEQFF. In nucleotides, the CDR3 is TGCAGCGCCGGACTAGCGGGGGGATTCTACAATGAGCAGTTCTTC.

The J gene is TRBJ2-1, the V gene TRBV19; 7 bases fit TRBD1. J was trimmed by 9 bases and V by 2 bases; bases with no gene match: 7. This CDR3 has 14 residues. Germline values: CDR1 LNHDA, CDR2 SQIVND (reference sequence). This CDR3 reads CASSIYDRVGEQFF. The CDR3 DNA is TGTGCCAGTAGTATATACGACAGGGTTGGTGAGCAGTTCTTC.

The chain combines TRBV5-4 with TRBJ2-1, with D perhaps TRBD1 (6 bases). The CDR3 has 15 amino acids. The V end was cut by 4 bases, the J end by 6 bases, with 17 bases between. Per germline, CDR1 SGHNT and CDR2 YYREEE (reference sequence). CDR3 amino acids: CASSRPPDSTNEQFF. The CDR3, as DNA: TGTGCCAGCAGCCGACCACCGGACAGCACCAATGAGCAGTTCTTC.

The rearrangement uses TRBV5-1 and TRBJ2-1; the D gene is possibly TRBD1 (7 bases). The germline V gene has CDR1 SGHRS and CDR2 YFSETQ. CDR3 length: 15 amino acids. Between the trimmed V and J ends, which lost 3 bases and 4 bases, there was a span of 14 bases. CDR3 DNA sequence: TGCGCCAGCAGCTGGAGGGGGCAACAATACAATGAGCAGTTCTTC. Residues: CASSWRGQQYNEQFF.

This clone was counted a single time. The V call is TRBV19, the J call TRBJ2-6, with 10 bases fitting TRBD1. The length of the CDR3 is 16 residues. CDR1 LNHDA and CDR2 SQIVND come from the germline V gene (reference sequence). The V gene end was trimmed by 6 bases and the J gene end by 3 bases; junction bases not matched to a gene: 5. The CDR3 here is CASSDRGQGGANVLTF. For the CDR3, the DNA is TGTGCCAGTAGCGACAGGGGGCAGGGTGGGGCCAACGTCCTGACTTTC. Complete variable domain (other parts from reference TRBV19 and TRBJ2-6): DGGITQSPKYLFRKEGQNVTLSCEQNLNHDAMYWYRQDPGQGLRLIYYSQIVNDFQKGDIAEGYSVSREKKESFPLTVTSAQKNPTAFYLCASSDRGQGGANVLTFGAGSRLTVL.

This clone was observed once. The chain links TRBV27 to TRBJ1-5; 7 nucleotides line up with TRBD1. Germline CDR1 is MNHEY and CDR2 is SMNVEV (reference sequence). The CDR3 is 20 residues long. The J segment lost 7 bases and the V segment lost 0 bases, leaving 21 bases of the junction unmatched. CDR3 amino acids: CASSLSPPRTTGASGQPQHF. CDR3 DNA sequence: TGTGCCAGCAGTTTATCGCCGCCTCGTACCACAGGGGCTTCGGGCCAGCCCCAGCATTTT.

The chain recombines TRBV19 with TRBJ2-3; perhaps TRBD2 as D (6 bases). The V end was cut by 7 bases, the J end by 3 bases, with 14 bases between. CDR3 length: 14 residues. Germline CDR1 reads LNHDA; CDR2 reads SQIVND (reference sequence). DNA of the CDR3: TGTGCCAGTAATGAACGGAGGGGTACAGATACGCAGTATTTT. Protein product: CASNERRGTDTQYF.

This clone was picked up a small number of times. The J gene is TRBJ1-1, the V gene TRBV29-1, with 8 positions matching TRBD1. With 0 bases clipped from V and 4 bases from J, the junction kept 7 bases outside the gene matches. The CDR3 length is 15 residues. The V gene's germline CDR1 is SQVTM and CDR2 ANQGSEA. CDR3 loop: CSVEDGGQGSTEAFF. The CDR3 bases are TGCAGCGTTGAAGACGGCGGACAGGGCTCCACTGAAGCTTTCTTT.

This clone was counted a few times. The V call is TRBV10-3, the J call TRBJ2-1; D may be TRBD1 (5 bases). Trimming removed 6 bases from V and 4 bases from J, with 16 bases in between. The germline CDR1 and CDR2 sequences are ENHRY and SYGVKD. CDR3 size: 15 residues. The CDR3 DNA reads as TGTGCCATCAGATTCAGGGATAACGTGTACAATGAGCAGTTCTTC. Translating gives CAIRFRDNVYNEQFF.

This clone was observed a few times. This chain links TRBV7-6 with TRBJ2-1, with 7 bases fitting TRBD2. Germline values: CDR1 SGHVS, CDR2 FNYEAQ. The CDR3 is made up of 14 amino acids. The V and J ends lost 2 bases and 7 bases, in that order; junction bases with no gene match: 5. The CDR3, as DNA: TGTGCCAGCAGCTTAAGGGCTAGCGGAAATGAGCAGTTCTTC. Its protein product is CASSLRASGNEQFF.

The chain links TRBV7-9 to TRBJ2-5; D possibly corresponds to TRBD1 (5 bases). From germline, CDR1 is SEHNR and CDR2 FQNEAQ (reference sequence). V lost 5 bases to trimming and J lost 5 bases, with 12 bases between them. The CDR3 is 13 residues long. The CDR3 nucleotides read TGTGCCAGCAGCCCAGGGTTTTGGGAGACCCAGTACTTC. Protein sequence: CASSPGFWETQYF.

This chain links TRBV4-1 with TRBJ1-1, with a weak D call TRBD1 (5 bases). The germline gives CDR1 MGHRA, CDR2 YSYEKL. The V gene lost 2 bases and the J gene lost 3 bases, with 10 bases spanning the gap. The CDR3 extends over 14 amino acids. This CDR3 is CASSQLGADTEAFF. For the CDR3, the DNA is TGCGCCAGCAGCCAACTAGGGGCGGACACTGAAGCTTTCTTT.

This sequence joins TRBV19 and TRBJ1-2; 9 nucleotides agree with TRBD1. This CDR3 spans 14 amino acids. Germline CDR1 is LNHDA and CDR2 is SQIVND (reference sequence). V gave up 3 bases and J gave up 8 bases; unmatched junction bases: 7. The CDR3 nucleotides read TGTGCCAGTAGTATGAGGTACAGGGGGCACGGCTACACCTTC. Translating it yields CASSMRYRGHGYTF. Full variable domain (missing parts from reference TRBV19 and TRBJ1-2): DGGITQSPKYLFRKEGQNVTLSCEQNLNHDAMYWYRQDPGQGLRLIYYSQIVNDFQKGDIAEGYSVSREKKESFPLTVTSAQKNPTAFYLCASSMRYRGHGYTFGSGTRLTVV.

The genes are TRBV29-1 and TRBJ2-7, with a possible D match to TRBD1 (6 bases). The CDR3 is 12 residues long. Germline V lookup: CDR1 SQVTM, CDR2 ANQGSEA. V lost 6 bases to trimming and J lost 5 bases, with 14 bases between them. The CDR3 sequence is CSVQTGGNEQYF. The CDR3 DNA follows: TGCAGCGTCCAGACAGGCGGCAACGAGCAGTACTTC.

This clone appeared once. The chain links TRBV29-1 to TRBJ2-1, with 9 bases lining up with TRBD1. CDR3 length equals 16 residues. Germline CDR1 is SQVTM and CDR2 is ANQGSEA. The ends lost 6 bases at V and 0 bases at J; junction bases unmatched: 9. The CDR3 DNA is TGCAGCGTCCCAACAGGGGGCCCCAGCTCCTACAATGAGCAGTTCTTC. It codes for CSVPTGGPSSYNEQFF.

This clone has just one count. This chain uses TRBV6-6 with TRBJ2-1, with TRBD1 matching over 10 bases. Losses at the gene ends were 0 bases for V and 7 bases for J; bases not matched to a gene: 3. This CDR3 has 15 residues. CDR1 and CDR2 (germline): MNHNY, SVGAGI (reference sequence). CDR3 loop: CASSYSGTGVNEQFF. The CDR3 nucleotides read TGTGCCAGCAGTTACTCCGGGACAGGGGTGAATGAGCAGTTCTTC.

This chain joins TRBV4-2 and TRBJ2-5; 11 positions agree with TRBD2. The J call may be mistaken, given a closer DNA end match to TRBJ2-7. CDR3 length: 17 amino acids. Germline V gene sequence: CDR1 LGHNA, CDR2 YNFKEQ. DNA of the CDR3: TGTGCCAGCAGCCAACCGGGACTAGCGGAAAAATCCTACGAGCAGTACTTC. It codes for CASSQPGLAEKSYEQYF.

The chain combines TRBV7-3 with TRBJ2-2, with a tentative D call TRBD2 (5 bases). With 2 bases removed from V and 6 bases from J, the gap between germline ends came to 13 bases. This CDR3 spans 15 amino acids. From germline, CDR1 is SGHTA and CDR2 FQGTGA. The CDR3 nucleotides read TGTGCCAGCAGCTTACGCGGGTCCAGTGCCGGGGAGCTGTTTTTT. Its translation is CASSLRGSSAGELFF. Complete variable domain (other parts from reference TRBV7-3 and TRBJ2-2): GAGVSQTPSNKVTEKGKYVELRCDPISGHTALYWYRQSLGQGPEFLIYFQGTGAADDSGLPNDRFFAVRPEGSVSTLKIQRTERGDSAVYLCASSLRGSSAGELFFGEGSRLTVL.

This chain connects TRBV6-1 to TRBJ2-3; 7 bases are shared with TRBD1. Germline CDR1 reads MNHNS; CDR2 reads SASEGT. CDR3 length: 15 amino acids. Trimming took 1 base from V and 4 from J; bases not matched to a gene: 5. CDR3 region: CASSEEVGGADTQYF. CDR3 in DNA: TGTGCCAGCAGTGAAGAGGTAGGGGGCGCAGATACGCAGTATTTT.